This entry describes one T cell receptor (beta chain). Mismatch with germline at one junction end may stem from a read error. This sample was included in a study of blood T cell repertoires in COVID-19. Study as a whole: PBMCs, B-cell-depleted T cells, or T cells provided the cDNA or gDNA that made up the material.

Clones were sequenced by immunoSEQ multiplex PCR, and TCRdb holds only the in-frame ones, with some missing. The table includes hundreds of thousands of clones, 75% to 90% detected once. The sequence was obtained from a woman aged 30 to 39 with acute or convalescent COVID-19. Sequenced material: peripheral blood.

The CDR3, as DNA: TGTGCCAGCAGTTTAGCGGGGGGGCTCCGGGATGAGCAGTTCTTC. The encoded protein is CASSLAGGLRDEQFF. V usage is TRBV11-2 and J usage is TRBJ2-1; 11 bases match TRBD2. CDR1 SGHAT and CDR2 FQNNGV come from the germline V gene. The CDR3 is 15 amino acids.